This T cell receptor beta chain was recorded in a study of blood T cell repertoires in COVID-19. As for the study in general: The United States, Italy and Spain supplied acute and convalescent COVID-19 samples. PBMCs, B-cell-depleted T cells, or T cells were the source of the cDNA or gDNA that made up the material.

CDR1 and CDR2 (germline): SEHNR, FQNEAQ (reference sequence). The CDR3 consists of 16 residues. V lost 4 bases, J lost 8 bases, and 14 bases stayed unmatched. Authors' processing steps: Researchers report that nucleated cell counts were estimated from reference gene primer amplification. Measured with immunoSEQ multiplex PCR; TCRdb has only the in-frame clones, and not every one. V and J calls and clone size are those listed in that table; D and trimming were worked out from the DNA. The sample holds over 140,000 clones, 77% seen once. J is TRBJ2-1 and V is TRBV7-9; 7 positions agree with TRBD2. This TCR derives from a woman aged 45-60 years with active or convalescent COVID-19. Sequences were obtained from peripheral blood. CDR3 region: CASSSRLREIVDEQFF. DNA of the CDR3: TGTGCCAGCAGCTCCCGCCTGCGGGAGATTGTCGATGAGCAGTTCTTC. The full variable domain, rest sourced from reference TRBV7-9 and TRBJ2-1, is DTGVSQNPRHKITKRGQNVTFRCDPISEHNRLYWYRQTLGQGPEFLTYFQNEAQLEKSRLLSDRFSAERPKGSFSTLEIQRTEQGDSAMYLCASSSRLREIVDEQFFGPGTRLTVL.